This passage covers 27 T cell receptor beta chains from one sample sequenced in a study of PD-1 blockade in classical Hodgkin lymphoma. Patients all relapsed after autologous stem cell transplantation, and there was variation in brentuximab vedotin exposure. Assay: immunoSEQ multiplex PCR; the TCRdb copy retains only in-frame clones and omits some. The sample has 25,000 to 35,000 clones, just over 70% seen once. Material: peripheral blood mononuclear cells (PBMCs), obtained before the second cycle of nivolumab. Receptor source: a human donor with classical Hodgkin lymphoma.

This clone was detected a few times. The chain is built from TRBV10-3 and TRBJ2-1; 7 bases are a match to TRBD1. J lost 5 bases, V lost 4 bases, and 8 bases had no gene match. In germline, CDR1 is ENHRY, CDR2 SYGVKD. This CDR3 spans 15 amino acids. CDR3 in DNA: TGTGCCATCAGTGGGGTAGAGACAGGGAACAATGAGCAGTTCTTC. This encodes CAISGVETGNNEQFF.

The chain carries TRBV6-5 and TRBJ2-7, with D uncertain. The germline V gene has CDR1 MNHEY and CDR2 SVGAGI. Trimming cost V 6 bases and J 2 bases, with 14 bases left between them. The CDR3 runs 14 residues. The CDR3 DNA reads TGTGCCAGCAGCTCAATAGGGCCCCCCTACGAGCAGTACTTC. Translated: CASSSIGPPYEQYF.

The J gene is TRBJ1-2, the V gene TRBV6-4; possible D gene TRBD1, 5 bases. V lost 6 bases, J lost 4 bases, and 21 bases lay in between. This CDR3 contains 16 residues. Germline V lookup: CDR1 MRHNA, CDR2 SNTAGT. In nucleotides, the CDR3 is TGTGCCAGCAGGATCCCCTCCGGGGGGGGTTTCTATGGCTACACCTTC. The encoded protein is CASRIPSGGGFYGYTF.

The chain carries TRBV5-4 and TRBJ2-7; no clear D gene. Trimming pared 0 bases from V and 3 bases from J, leaving 13 bases between. The CDR3 is made up of 15 amino acids. Germline CDR1 is SGHNT and CDR2 is YYREEE (reference sequence). CDR3 loop: CASSLGLLVSYEQYF. CDR3 sequence (DNA): TGTGCCAGCAGCTTGGGGTTGCTAGTTAGCTACGAGCAGTACTTC.

This clone has only one observation. As DNA, the CDR3 is TGCGCCAGCAGCTTCTTGACAGGGGTAAACACCGGGGAGCTGTTTTTT. This gives the protein CASSFLTGVNTGELFF. The chain recombines TRBV5-1 with TRBJ2-2; 8 nucleotides line up with TRBD1. CDR1 is SGHRS and CDR2 is YFSETQ in the germline V gene. The J segment lost 2 bases and the V segment lost 2 bases, leaving 5 bases of the junction unmatched. This CDR3 has 16 residues.

J is TRBJ2-3 and V is TRBV10-3; D is perhaps TRBD2 (5 bases). Between the trimmed V and J ends, which lost 0 bases and 6 bases, there was a span of 16 bases. The CDR3 runs 16 residues. Per the germline V gene, CDR1 is ENHRY and CDR2 is SYGVKD. CDR3 bases: TGTGCCATCAGTGAGTCTCACGAACGACTAACCGATACGCAGTATTTT. As protein: CAISESHERLTDTQYF.

The chain links TRBV7-9 to TRBJ2-1, with TRBD2 as a possible D gene (5 bases). Looked up from germline, CDR1 is SEHNR and CDR2 is FQNEAQ (reference sequence). V was cut by 5 bases and J by 7 bases, with 15 bases left in between. The CDR3 has 14 amino acids. The CDR3 loop reads CASSLSTPGNEQFF. CDR3 coding DNA: TGTGCCAGCAGCCTATCGACCCCGGGGAATGAGCAGTTCTTC.

The chain has TRBV28 and TRBJ2-3, with 8 bases aligning to TRBD1. Unmatched junction bases numbered 9, after V lost 6 bases and J lost 4 bases. Germline-derived CDR1 and CDR2 are MDHEN and SYDVKM. The CDR3 length is 15 residues. The CDR3 bases are TGTGCCAGCAGCCTACGGACAGGGAGAGCAGATACGCAGTATTTT. It specifies CASSLRTGRADTQYF.

This rearrangement joins TRBV7-9 to TRBJ1-2; no clear D. The germline V gene has CDR1 SEHNR and CDR2 FQNEAQ (reference sequence). The V and J ends lost 1 base and 6 bases respectively, with 9 bases between them. The length of the CDR3 is 13 residues. The CDR3 loop is CASSLDTPHGYTF. The CDR3 DNA is TGTGCCAGCAGCTTAGACACCCCCCATGGCTACACCTTC.

The rearrangement uses TRBV2 and TRBJ1-1; D not certain. Trimming pared 8 bases from V and 3 bases from J, leaving 10 bases between. The CDR3 spans 12 residues. Per germline, CDR1 SNHLY and CDR2 FYNNEI. The CDR3 DNA reads as TGTGCCAGCGCTGAAACGTACACTGAAGCTTTCTTT. This codes for CASAETYTEAFF.

The chain recombines TRBV6-4 with TRBJ1-1; maybe TRBD1 (5 bases). Germline V gene data show CDR1 as MRHNA and CDR2 as SNTAGT. The CDR3 loop spans 12 amino acids. Trimming left V 2 bases short and J 9 bases short, with 10 bases between. This CDR3 is CASSDGGLKAFF. Written as DNA, the CDR3 is TGTGCCAGCAGTGACGGGGGGTTAAAAGCTTTCTTT.

This clone was counted a few times. This chain connects TRBV7-9 to TRBJ2-3, with D possibly being TRBD2 (5 bases). The CDR3 is made up of 13 amino acids. V gave up 1 base and J gave up 5 bases, with 7 bases separating them. Per germline, CDR1 SEHNR and CDR2 FQNEAQ (reference sequence). The CDR3 DNA follows: TGTGCCAGCAGCTTAGGAGGGAAAGATACGCAGTATTTT. This sequence encodes CASSLGGKDTQYF.

This clone was picked up one time. The gene calls are TRBV6-5 and TRBJ1-5; the D gene is possibly TRBD1 (6 bases). Trimming took 6 bases from V and 7 from J, leaving 19 bases between them. The CDR3 covers 15 residues. Per germline, CDR1 MNHEY and CDR2 SVGAGI. The CDR3 nucleotides read TGTGCCAGCAGCCAAAAGGTACAGGGTCAGCAGCCCCAGCATTTT. It is translated as CASSQKVQGQQPQHF.

This clone was observed a handful of times. The chain joins TRBV7-2 to TRBJ1-5; the D is unclear. Germline values: CDR1 SGHTA, CDR2 FQGNSA. V lost 2 bases, J lost 3 bases, and 8 bases lay in between. The CDR3 sequence is 14 residues long. CDR3: CASSLYRFNQPQHF. The CDR3 nucleotides are TGTGCCAGCAGCTTATACAGATTCAATCAGCCCCAGCATTTT.

V and J are TRBV5-1 and TRBJ1-6; D is perhaps TRBD1 (6 bases). CDR1 is SGHRS, CDR2 YFSETQ, per germline. The CDR3 length is 18 residues. The V end was cut by 4 bases, the J end by 7 bases, with 24 bases between. CDR3 region: CASSEPGHTVTGNSPLHF. CDR3 nucleotide sequence: TGCGCCAGCAGCGAGCCGGGACACACTGTCACGGGGAATTCACCCCTCCACTTT.

The V gene is TRBV7-8, the J gene TRBJ1-5; D possibly corresponds to TRBD1 (5 bases). CDR1 is SGHVS and CDR2 is FQNEAQ in the germline V gene. The CDR3 totals 16 residues. Trimming stripped 7 bases from V and 4 bases from J, with 20 bases between. Written as DNA, the CDR3 is TGTGCCAGCATCCCTCTCCCGGCAGGGTTTAATCAGCCCCAGCATTTT. Amino acids: CASIPLPAGFNQPQHF.

The chain couples TRBV5-1 to TRBJ2-7, with 8 bases aligning to TRBD1. The CDR3 has 15 amino acids. Losses at the gene ends were 4 bases for V and 3 bases for J; bases not matched to a gene: 9. The V gene's germline CDR1 is SGHRS and CDR2 YFSETQ. As DNA, the CDR3 is TGCGCCAGCAGCGGAGTACAGGGGGGAAACTACGAGCAGTACTTC. Amino acids: CASSGVQGGNYEQYF.

This chain uses TRBV7-3 with TRBJ1-5, with a tentative D call TRBD1 (5 bases). Germline-derived CDR1 and CDR2 are SGHTA and FQGTGA. This CDR3 has 16 residues. V lost 5 bases and J 6 bases, leaving 20 bases between the germline ends. The CDR3 nucleotides are TGTGCCAGCAGCCCCCACCCGGGAGGGGATGGTCAGCCCCAGCATTTT. Amino acid sequence: CASSPHPGGDGQPQHF.

This clone has only a few counts. The chain is built from TRBV2 and TRBJ1-4, with D perhaps TRBD1 (5 bases). Germline values: CDR1 SNHLY, CDR2 FYNNEI. The CDR3 contains 15 residues. With 6 bases removed from V and 4 bases from J, the gap between germline ends came to 15 bases. The CDR3 reads CASSRDWGINEKLFF. The CDR3 DNA reads TGTGCCAGCAGCCGAGATTGGGGGATTAATGAAAAACTGTTTTTT. Based on the CDR3 plus reference TRBV2 and TRBJ1-4, the full variable domain is EPEVTQTPSHQVTQMGQEVILRCVPISNHLYFYWYRQILGQKVEFLVSFYNNEISEKSEIFDDQFSVERPDGSNFTLKIRSTKLEDSAMYFCASSRDWGINEKLFFGSGTQLSVL.

CDR3 sequence reads: CSARIIYGYTF. CDR3 nucleotides: TGCAGTGCTAGGATTATCTATGGCTACACCTTC. The V and J genes are TRBV20-1 and TRBJ1-2, with unresolved D. Trimming removed 3 bases at V and 4 bases at J, with 6 bases between. This CDR3 contains 11 residues. Germline V CDR1 and CDR2: DFQATT, SNEGSKA (reference sequence).

The chain employs TRBV7-3 and TRBJ2-2; perhaps D is TRBD1 or TRBD2 (5 bases each). Germline V gene lookup returns CDR1 SGHTA and CDR2 FQGTGA. The CDR3 loop spans 17 amino acids. V was trimmed by 2 bases and J by 2 bases, leaving 15 bases between them. CDR3 amino acids: CASSLRPGTYNTGELFF. The CDR3 nucleotides read TGTGCCAGCAGCTTACGGCCCGGGACGTATAACACCGGGGAGCTGTTTTTT.

The chain uses TRBV6-6 and TRBJ2-7; no reliable D call. Trimming removed 0 bases at V and 3 bases at J, with 6 bases between. Germline CDR1 reads MNHNY; CDR2 reads SVGAGI (reference sequence). There are 13 residues in the CDR3. CDR3 sequence (DNA): TGTGCCAGCAGTTACTCGAGAGACTACGAGCAGTACTTC. Translating it yields CASSYSRDYEQYF.

As to this clone: Compared with germline, one end of the junction differs, possibly owing to a read error. The CDR3 DNA follows: TGTGCCAGCAGCTTGGAAGGTTTTATGTACGAGCAGTACTTC. Translating gives CASSLEGFMYEQYF. The V gene is TRBV5-3, the J gene TRBJ2-7; D call uncertain. TRBV5-3 is identified as an open reading frame with a role that is uncertain. The CDR3 consists of 14 residues.

The chain uses TRBV23-1 and TRBJ1-1; D remains ambiguous. TRBV23-1 has ORF status, its function being uncertain. The CDR3 totals 11 residues. The V and J ends lost 6 bases and 0 bases respectively, with 2 bases between them. The CDR3 is CASRVNTEAFF. In DNA form, the CDR3 reads TGCGCCAGCAGAGTGAACACTGAAGCTTTCTTT.

As regards this clone: An end of the junction differs from the germline gene, which may be a read error. V and J are TRBV9 and TRBJ2-3, with 7 nucleotides matching TRBD2. The CDR3 loop spans 16 amino acids. Germline loops: CDR1 SGDLS, CDR2 YYNGEE. The CDR3 region is CAGSVMSGITTDTQYF. CDR3 coding DNA: TGTGCCGGCAGCGTAATGAGCGGGATAACCACAGATACGCAGTATTTT.

The genes are TRBV5-4 and TRBJ2-3, with D tentatively TRBD1 (6 bases). Per germline, CDR1 SGHNT and CDR2 YYREEE (reference sequence). This CDR3 has 13 residues. The V end lost 2 bases, the J end lost 6 bases, and 10 bases lay between the germline ends. As DNA, the CDR3 is TGTGCCAGCAGCTTCACAGGGAGCGATACGCAGTATTTT. Translating it yields CASSFTGSDTQYF.

This clone was picked up a small number of times. The V call is TRBV11-2, the J call TRBJ2-1; TRBD2 agrees at 10 bases. V lost 4 bases to trimming and J lost 4 bases; unmatched junction nucleotides: 10. Germline lookup yields CDR1 SGHAT and CDR2 FQNNGV. The CDR3 covers 17 residues. CDR3 nucleotides: TGTGCCAGCAGCTGGGCGATAGGAGCGGGAGGGTACAATGAGCAGTTCTTC. Translating it yields CASSWAIGAGGYNEQFF.